The 4 T cell receptor beta chains in this list originate from one sample, sequenced in a study of shared clonotypes between healthy human individuals. Sequenced by immunoSEQ multiplex PCR; TCRdb stores in-frame clones only, minus some. The sample holds approximately 2.5 million clones, more than 80% seen once. Specimen: naive CD4+ T cells sorted from blood. The subset: CD45RA+ positively selected. Receptors originate from a man younger than 30 in good health.

The gene calls are TRBV10-3 and TRBJ2-5, with D perhaps TRBD2 (6 bases). Per germline, CDR1 ENHRY and CDR2 SYGVKD. CDR3 length equals 12 residues. Trimming removed 8 bases at V and 0 bases at J, with 7 bases between. DNA of the CDR3: TGTGCCATCGGCGGGAACCAAGAGACCCAGTACTTC. This gives the protein CAIGGNQETQYF.

The chain employs TRBV10-3 and TRBJ2-3; 11 bases are a match to TRBD1. Unmatched junction bases numbered 3, after V lost 3 bases and J lost 4 bases. CDR1 is ENHRY and CDR2 is SYGVKD in the germline V gene. The CDR3 runs 15 residues. Written as DNA, the CDR3 is TGTGCCATCAGTGACTCGGGACAGGGGGCAGATACGCAGTATTTT. Residues: CAISDSGQGADTQYF.

The chain is built from TRBV7-2 and TRBJ2-7; tentative D call: TRBD1 (5 bases). Germline values: CDR1 SGHTA, CDR2 FQGNSA. V lost 3 bases to trimming and J lost 2 bases, with 8 bases between them. CDR3 length: 13 residues. The CDR3 DNA reads as TGTGCCAGCAGCTTTAAGACAGCCTACGAGCAGTACTTC. Encoded protein: CASSFKTAYEQYF.

The chain is built from TRBV4-1 and TRBJ2-7, with D perhaps matching TRBD1 (5 bases). The germline CDR1 and CDR2 sequences are MGHRA and YSYEKL. V was clipped by 1 base and J by 1 base, with 17 bases between them. This CDR3 is 17 amino acids long. The CDR3: CASSQAKGAGRSYEQYF. The CDR3 DNA reads TGCGCCAGCAGCCAAGCTAAAGGGGCAGGACGTTCCTACGAGCAGTACTTC.